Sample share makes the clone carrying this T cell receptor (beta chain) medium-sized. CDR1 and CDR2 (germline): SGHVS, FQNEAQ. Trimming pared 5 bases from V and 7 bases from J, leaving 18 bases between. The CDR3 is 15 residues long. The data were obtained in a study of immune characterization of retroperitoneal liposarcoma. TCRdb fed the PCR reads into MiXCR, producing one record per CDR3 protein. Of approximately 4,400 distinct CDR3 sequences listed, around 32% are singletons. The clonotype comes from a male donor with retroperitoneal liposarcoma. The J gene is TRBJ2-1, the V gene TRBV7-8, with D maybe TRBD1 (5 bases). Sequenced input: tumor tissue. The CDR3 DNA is TGTGCCAGCAGCCCCCACTGGGGCAACGTGAATGAGCAGTTCTTC. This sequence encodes CASSPHWGNVNEQFF.